The 21 T cell receptor beta chains below come from one sample, sequenced in a study of CD4+ T cells in melanoma. Libraries were prepared by immunoSEQ multiplex PCR; TCRdb keeps only in-frame clonotypes and omits some of them. The sample includes about 21,000 clones, roughly 82% of them seen just once. Sequenced: cells from a culture (not recorded whether cultured in vitro). The receptors derive from a human donor with melanoma.

The chain links TRBV11-3 to TRBJ2-1; 11 bases are a match to TRBD2. J gave up 9 bases and V 1 base, and 8 bases lay outside the gene matches. Germline V gene lookup returns CDR1 SGHNT and CDR2 YENEEA. The CDR3 contains 16 residues. This CDR3 is CASSLADSGGATEQFF. CDR3 DNA: TGTGCCAGCAGCTTAGCAGATAGCGGGGGGGCCACTGAGCAGTTCTTC.

There are a few counts of this clone. CDR3 sequence reads: CASSGTGSSEAFF. CDR3 sequence (DNA): TGCGCCAGCAGTGGGACAGGGTCGTCTGAAGCTTTCTTT. This rearrangement joins TRBV5-1 to TRBJ1-1; 9 bases fit TRBD1. Trimming took 5 bases from V and 6 from J; bases not matched to a gene: 5. Germline CDR1 reads SGHRS; CDR2 reads YFSETQ. The length of the CDR3 is 13 residues.

This chain uses TRBV18 with TRBJ2-1; 14 positions match TRBD2. This CDR3 has 15 residues. The V gene end was trimmed by 3 bases and the J gene end by 10 bases; junction bases not matched to a gene: 5. CDR1 is KGHSH and CDR2 is LQKENI in the germline V gene. Here the CDR3 reads CASSPGLAGGGEQFF. The CDR3 DNA is TGTGCCAGCTCACCCGGACTAGCGGGGGGAGGGGAGCAGTTCTTC.

V usage is TRBV7-8 and J usage is TRBJ1-2; D is possibly TRBD1 (5 bases). The CDR3 spans 14 residues. Per the germline V gene, CDR1 is SGHVS and CDR2 is FQNEAQ. Trimming removed 1 base from V and 1 base from J, with 7 bases in between. This CDR3 reads CASSLVDSNYGYTF. CDR3 bases: TGTGCCAGCAGCTTAGTAGACAGTAACTATGGCTACACCTTC.

The V gene is TRBV27, the J gene TRBJ2-7, with TRBD2 matching over 7 bases. Germline CDR1 MNHEY, CDR2 SMNVEV (reference sequence). CDR3 length: 16 amino acids. Trimming at V came to 1 base and at J to 2 bases, leaving 8 bases not matched to a gene. The CDR3 here is CASSLYLTSPTYEQYF. DNA of the CDR3: TGTGCCAGCAGTTTATACTTGACTAGCCCTACCTACGAGCAGTACTTC.

V gene TRBV7-3 combines with J gene TRBJ2-1, with D possibly being TRBD2 (6 bases). This CDR3 contains 15 residues. The germline V gene has CDR1 SGHTA and CDR2 FQGTGA. V was trimmed by 3 bases and J by 6 bases, leaving 15 bases between them. The CDR3, as DNA: TGTGCCAGCAGCTTGGGACTCGTTCCGGGCAATGAGCAGTTCTTC. It translates to CASSLGLVPGNEQFF.

V usage is TRBV5-1 and J usage is TRBJ1-6; D is unresolved. The CDR3 length is 15 residues. Trimming pared 0 bases from V and 8 bases from J, leaving 12 bases between. The germline V gene encodes CDR1 SGHRS and CDR2 YFSETQ. The CDR3 sequence: CASSLVAGPHSPLHF. The CDR3 DNA sequence: TGCGCCAGCAGCTTGGTGGCAGGACCCCATTCACCCCTCCACTTT.

This chain joins TRBV30 and TRBJ1-6, with 9 nucleotides matching TRBD1. This CDR3 has 14 amino acids. V gave up 7 bases and J gave up 7 bases; unmatched junction bases: 8. Per germline, CDR1 GTSNPN and CDR2 SVGIG (reference sequence). The CDR3 DNA follows: TGTGCCTTTCAACTCGGGACAGGGAATTCACCCCTCCACTTT. It codes for CAFQLGTGNSPLHF.

On this clone: Sequence at one end of the junction differs from germline and may be a read error. The CDR3 sequence is CASSRGQGSVHEQYF. Here the CDR3 DNA reads TGTGCTAGCAGCCGAGGGCAGGGATCCGTCCACGAGCAGTACTTC. This chain uses TRBV7-7 with TRBJ2-7; the D call may be TRBD1 or TRBD2 (5 bases each). The CDR3 contains 15 residues. CDR1 SSHAT and CDR2 FNYEAQ come from the germline V gene (reference sequence). The variable domain in full, with the rest retrieved from reference TRBV7-7 and TRBJ2-7, is GAGVSQSPRYKVTKRGQDVTLRCDPISSHATLYWYQQALGQGPEFLTYFNYEAQPDKSGLPSDRFSAERPEGSISTLTIQRTEQRDSAMYRCASSRGQGSVHEQYFGPGTRLTVT.

The chain is built from TRBV5-6 and TRBJ1-2; D gene unclear. Germline values: CDR1 SGHDT, CDR2 YYEEEE. The V gene lost 1 base and the J gene lost 2 bases, with 6 bases spanning the gap. This CDR3 has 13 residues. The CDR3 reads CASSLWANYGYTF. CDR3 in DNA: TGTGCCAGCAGCTTGTGGGCGAACTATGGCTACACCTTC. Drawing the rest from reference TRBV5-6 and TRBJ1-2, the complete variable domain is DAGVTQSPTHLIKTRGQQVTLRCSPKSGHDTVSWYQQALGQGPQFIFQYYEEEERQRGNFPDRFSGHQFPNYSSELNVNALLLGDSALYLCASSLWANYGYTFGSGTRLTVV.

On this clone itself: At one of its ends the junction is not consistent with the germline gene, which may arise from a read error. V is TRBV30 and J is TRBJ2-2; D is perhaps TRBD1 or TRBD2 (5 bases each). The germline V gene encodes CDR1 GTSNPN and CDR2 SVGIG (reference sequence). The length of the CDR3 is 20 residues. The chain's CDR3 is CARSGLVREMPGANTGELFF. In nucleotides, the CDR3 is TGTGCCCGGAGTGGCCTGGTCCGCGAGATGCCCGGGGCCAACACCGGGGAGCTGTTTTTT. Full variable domain (outside the CDR3, taken from reference TRBV30 and TRBJ2-2): SQTIHQWPATLVQPVGSPLSLECTVEGTSNPNLYWYRQAAGRGLQLLFYSVGIGQISSEVPQNLSASRPQDRQFILSSKKLLLSDSGFYLCARSGLVREMPGANTGELFFGEGSRLTVL.

This chain links TRBV7-6 with TRBJ2-3; 12 positions match TRBD2. The CDR3 runs to 15 residues. CDR1 SGHVS and CDR2 FNYEAQ come from the germline V gene. V was clipped by 5 bases and J by 6 bases; unmatched bases: 6. This CDR3 is CASSTSGGPWDTQYF. DNA of the CDR3: TGTGCCAGCAGCACTAGCGGGGGGCCGTGGGATACGCAGTATTTT.

V gene TRBV27 combines with J gene TRBJ2-7; D call uncertain. The germline V and J ends were trimmed by 2 bases and 2 bases, with 10 bases remaining between them. This CDR3 comprises 14 residues. CDR1 and CDR2 (germline): MNHEY, SMNVEV (reference sequence). The CDR3 DNA reads as TGTGCCAGCAGTTTAACAGTACCCCCCTACGAGCAGTACTTC. This sequence encodes CASSLTVPPYEQYF.

The rearrangement links TRBV7-6 to TRBJ2-5, with D perhaps matching TRBD2 (6 bases). The germline V and J ends were trimmed by 4 bases and 5 bases, with 23 bases remaining between them. CDR1 is SGHVS, CDR2 FNYEAQ, per germline. This CDR3 has 17 amino acids. The DNA for the CDR3 is TGTGCCAGCAGCTCCCCCTGGCGGGGTGGGAGTTGGGAGACCCAGTACTTC. Translated: CASSSPWRGGSWETQYF.

The rearrangement uses TRBV13 and TRBJ1-2; maybe TRBD1 (6 bases). This CDR3 comprises 15 residues. Trimming took 5 bases from V and 2 from J, leaving 15 bases between them. Germline V CDR1 and CDR2: PRHDT, FYEKMQ (reference sequence). CDR3 nucleotides: TGTGCCAGCAGCAAAAGGACAGATTTAAACTATGGCTACACCTTC. This gives the protein CASSKRTDLNYGYTF.

V and J are TRBV5-8 and TRBJ1-5; D is unresolved. Germline CDR1 is SGHTS and CDR2 is YDEGEE. V was clipped by 2 bases and J by 1 base, with 13 bases between them. This CDR3 is built from 16 residues. The DNA of the CDR3 is TGTGCCAGCAGCTTACTCTGGGGAGGAAGCAATCAGCCCCAGCATTTT. It yields the protein CASSLLWGGSNQPQHF.

The rearrangement links TRBV10-2 to TRBJ1-4, with 11 nucleotides matching TRBD1. With 3 bases clipped from V and 2 bases from J, the junction kept 8 bases outside the gene matches. Germline assignment: CDR1 WSHSY and CDR2 SAAADI. The CDR3 contains 18 residues. CDR3 sequence reads: CASSDRDRGIYTNEKLFF. CDR3 coding DNA: TGCGCCAGCAGTGACCGGGACAGGGGGATTTATACTAATGAAAAACTGTTTTTT.

The chain links TRBV5-4 to TRBJ1-2; 9 bases are a match to TRBD1. The CDR3 runs to 19 residues. The germline V gene has CDR1 SGHNT and CDR2 YYREEE (reference sequence). The V gene end was trimmed by 5 bases and the J gene end by 1 base; junction bases not matched to a gene: 18. The CDR3 nucleotides are TGTGCCAGCAGTTTCGTCGTCGGGACAGGGAGCGGGTATAACTATGGCTACACCTTC. Protein: CASSFVVGTGSGYNYGYTF. The variable domain in full, completed from reference TRBV5-4 and TRBJ1-2, reads ETGVTQSPTHLIKTRGQQVTLRCSSQSGHNTVSWYQQALGQGPQFIFQYYREEENGRGNFPPRFSGLQFPNYSSELNVNALELDDSALYLCASSFVVGTGSGYNYGYTFGSGTRLTVV.

This chain uses TRBV29-1 with TRBJ1-5, with TRBD1 identical over 7 bases. The CDR3 runs to 16 residues. The V segment lost 4 bases and the J segment 0 bases; nucleotides outside the gene matches: 9. CDR1 SQVTM and CDR2 ANQGSEA come from the germline V gene. CDR3 loop: CSVGGTAAYSNQPQHF. DNA for the CDR3: TGCAGCGTTGGGGGGACAGCGGCTTATAGCAATCAGCCCCAGCATTTT.

This clone occurred once. V gene TRBV5-3 combines with J gene TRBJ2-5; 9 bases map to TRBD1. TRBV5-3 is classed as an ORF, of uncertain function. J gave up 4 bases and V 1 base, and 5 bases lay outside the gene matches. This CDR3 is built from 15 residues. In DNA, the CDR3 is TGTGCCAGAAGCTTGCGGGACAGGGCCCTAGAGACCCAGTACTTC. Translated, it gives CARSLRDRALETQYF.

This clone was seen only a few times. This sequence joins TRBV27 and TRBJ1-2; D is ambiguous. Trimming removed 7 bases from V and 0 bases from J, with 6 bases in between. The CDR3 runs 12 residues. Germline CDR1 MNHEY, CDR2 SMNVEV (reference sequence). CDR3 nucleotide sequence: TGTGCCAGCACCGAAGCTAACTATGGCTACACCTTC. Translation: CASTEANYGYTF.